Reported below is one TCR beta chain. What it binds is unknown. MiXCR was run by TCRdb on the 5' RACE reads, yielding one entry per CDR3 protein. The sample yields about 240,000 distinct CDR3 sequences, 6.5% to 9% seen once. The data belong to a study of identical twins. The V segment lost 5 bases and the J segment 3 bases; nucleotides outside the gene matches: 14. The germline CDR1 and CDR2 sequences are MNHEY and SMNVEV (reference sequence). The CDR3 has 17 residues. Study-wide results and caveats: The conclusions drew on cross-sectional statistical analysis instead of tracking the same donors.

These data also formed part of another study, on yellow fever vaccine responses in identical twins.

The sample was CD8+ T cells sorted from blood. The chain recombines TRBV27 with TRBJ2-7; 9 bases are shared with TRBD1. The source of this sequence is a woman younger than 35 in good health. In nucleotides, the CDR3 is TGTGCCAGCAGTCCGAGCGCGGGTGACAGGGGGGTCTACGAGCAGTACTTC. This gives the protein CASSPSAGDRGVYEQYF.